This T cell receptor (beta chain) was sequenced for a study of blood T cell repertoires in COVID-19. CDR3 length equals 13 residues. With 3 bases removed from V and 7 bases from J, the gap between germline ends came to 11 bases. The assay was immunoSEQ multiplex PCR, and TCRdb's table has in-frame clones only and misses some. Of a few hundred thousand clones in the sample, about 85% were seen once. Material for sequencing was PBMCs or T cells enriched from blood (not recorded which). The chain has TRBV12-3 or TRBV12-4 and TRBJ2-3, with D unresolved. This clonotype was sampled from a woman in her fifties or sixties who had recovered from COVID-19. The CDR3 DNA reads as TGTGCCAGCAGTTTTTCCCCCGGGTATACGCAGTATTTT. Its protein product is CASSFSPGYTQYF.